These 19 T cell receptor beta chains originate from one sample sequenced in a study of blood T cell repertoires in COVID-19. TCRdb's table, derived via immunoSEQ multiplex PCR, lists solely in-frame clones and lacks some. The top ten hold around 4.4% of the sample, which has more than 90,000 clones, approximately 80% seen once. The sample consisted of peripheral blood. These receptors were taken from a man in his sixties with acute or convalescent COVID-19.

V is TRBV4-1 and J is TRBJ1-1; 7 bases are shared with TRBD1. The V segment lost 1 base and the J segment 0 bases; nucleotides outside the gene matches: 8. Germline lookup yields CDR1 MGHRA and CDR2 YSYEKL. The CDR3 is made up of 17 amino acids. The CDR3 region is CASSQGTGRLMNTEAFF. CDR3 DNA sequence: TGCGCCAGCAGCCAAGGGACAGGAAGGTTAATGAACACTGAAGCTTTCTTT.

The count of this clone is one. The chain joins TRBV11-2 to TRBJ2-3, with 7 bases identical to TRBD1. The trim removed 4 bases at V and 3 bases at J, leaving 7 bases unmatched. CDR1 and CDR2 (germline): SGHAT, FQNNGV. This CDR3 is 15 amino acids long. The CDR3 DNA is TGTGCCAGCAGCTCTTCACAGGGGTTAACAGATACGCAGTATTTT. Its protein is CASSSSQGLTDTQYF.

The chain uses TRBV7-2 and TRBJ1-1, with D possibly being TRBD1 (5 bases). This CDR3 contains 13 residues. Trimming removed 4 bases from V and 8 bases from J, with 14 bases in between. Germline-derived CDR1 and CDR2 are SGHTA and FQGNSA. The CDR3 spells CASSWGRRGEAFF. The DNA of the CDR3 is TGTGCCAGCAGCTGGGGACGACGGGGGGAAGCTTTCTTT.

The gene calls are TRBV7-2 and TRBJ2-1, with D perhaps TRBD1 (5 bases). Germline loops: CDR1 SGHTA, CDR2 FQGNSA. The CDR3 sequence is 13 residues long. V was pared by 2 bases and J by 9 bases, with 11 bases between. The CDR3 loop is CASSLRRGGEQFF. The DNA for the CDR3 is TGTGCCAGCAGCTTACGAAGGGGCGGTGAGCAGTTCTTC.

The chain couples TRBV4-3 to TRBJ2-3, with D tentatively TRBD2 (6 bases). This CDR3 spans 17 amino acids. CDR1 and CDR2 (germline): LGHNA, YSLEER. Trimming took off 4 bases at V and 6 bases at J, with 23 bases between the two ends. The CDR3 loop reads CASSPKVQDYPPDTQYF. CDR3 DNA: TGCGCCAGCAGCCCCAAAGTCCAGGACTACCCCCCGGATACGCAGTATTTT.

The chain combines TRBV27 with TRBJ2-7; a weak D match, TRBD2 (5 bases). Germline V gene lookup returns CDR1 MNHEY and CDR2 SMNVEV (reference sequence). The CDR3 covers 14 residues. The V end lost 3 bases, the J end lost 2 bases, and 11 bases lay between the germline ends. The CDR3 is CASSFLDSPYEQYV. The DNA of the CDR3 is TGTGCCAGCAGTTTCCTGGACTCGCCCTACGAGCAGTACGTC.

The rearrangement links TRBV11-3 to TRBJ2-5; 7 bases align to TRBD1. Per germline, CDR1 SGHNT and CDR2 YENEEA. Trimming took 1 base from V and 3 from J; bases not matched to a gene: 11. The CDR3 covers 17 residues. The CDR3 DNA reads as TGTGCCAGCAGCTTAGGGGCTACAGGGGCGCAGGAAGAGACCCAGTACTTC. Protein: CASSLGATGAQEETQYF.

V and J are TRBV30 and TRBJ1-3; TRBD1 aligns across 9 bases. Unmatched junction bases numbered 10, after V lost 4 bases and J lost 0 bases. The CDR3 extends over 17 amino acids. CDR1 is GTSNPN and CDR2 is SVGIG in the germline V gene (reference sequence). The DNA of the CDR3 is TGTGCCTGGAATGGAATTGGACAGGGGAACTCTGGAAACACCATATATTTT. Translated, it gives CAWNGIGQGNSGNTIYF.

This clone was recorded once. The rearrangement joins TRBV28 to TRBJ2-7; 14 nucleotides match TRBD2. The CDR3 totals 16 residues. Germline lookup yields CDR1 MDHEN and CDR2 SYDVKM. The junction had 9 bases not matched to a gene; V was cut back by 7 bases and J by 4 bases. Here the CDR3 reads CASTSGTSGSWYEQYV. CDR3 DNA: TGTGCCAGCACCTCGGGGACTAGCGGGAGCTGGTACGAGCAGTACGTC.

This chain connects TRBV2 to TRBJ1-4, with 9 bases matching TRBD1. The J segment lost 10 bases and the V segment lost 1 base, leaving 7 bases of the junction unmatched. The CDR3 sequence is 15 residues long. Germline loops: CDR1 SNHLY, CDR2 FYNNEI. CDR3 loop: CASSEDRGRMGKLFF. CDR3 nucleotide sequence: TGTGCCAGCAGTGAAGACAGGGGGCGCATGGGAAAACTGTTTTTT.

This clone has more than one count but fewer than ten. The gene calls are TRBV4-2 and TRBJ1-1, with no clear D. V lost 2 bases to trimming and J lost 6 bases, with 13 bases between them. CDR3 length: 14 residues. Germline assignment: CDR1 LGHNA and CDR2 YNFKEQ. The CDR3 sequence: CASSQNSGYAEAFF. The CDR3 DNA follows: TGTGCCAGCAGCCAAAATTCAGGTTACGCTGAAGCTTTCTTT.

V gene TRBV18 combines with J gene TRBJ1-6; D call uncertain. Germline CDR1 KGHSH, CDR2 LQKENI. The V gene lost 3 bases and the J gene lost 7 bases, with 16 bases spanning the gap. The CDR3 spans 16 residues. The DNA for the CDR3 is TGTGCCAGCTCACCGTCGAAGAACCTAATAAATTCACCCCTCCACTTT. Its protein is CASSPSKNLINSPLHF.

The chain carries TRBV5-1 and TRBJ2-2, with D possibly matching TRBD1 (6 bases). The CDR3 sequence is 15 residues long. Germline CDR1 and CDR2: SGHRS and YFSETQ. Trimming left V 4 bases short and J 7 bases short, with 17 bases between. The CDR3 protein is CASSLWSQGNGELFF. CDR3 coding DNA: TGCGCCAGCAGCCTATGGAGCCAGGGGAACGGGGAGCTGTTTTTT.

This chain joins TRBV11-3 and TRBJ2-5, with 10 bases that match TRBD2. The junction had 9 bases not matched to a gene; V was cut back by 1 base and J by 1 base. Germline CDR1 SGHNT, CDR2 YENEEA. This CDR3 has 18 residues. The CDR3 here is CASSLGWNSGGPQETQYF. The CDR3 nucleotides read TGTGCCAGCAGCTTAGGCTGGAATAGCGGGGGGCCCCAAGAGACCCAGTACTTC.

This clone was seen just once. The V gene is TRBV11-3, the J gene TRBJ1-1; no reliable D call. The CDR3 runs to 11 residues. Trimming took off 3 bases at V and 5 bases at J, with 4 bases between the two ends. Germline V gives CDR1 SGHNT, CDR2 YENEEA. The DNA of the CDR3 is TGTGCCAGCAGCTTGTTAACTGAAGCTTTCTTT. Amino acids: CASSLLTEAFF.

J is TRBJ2-7 and V is TRBV6-5; 7 bases are a match to TRBD1. Germline trimming cut 11 bases from V and 3 bases from J; bases unmatched to any gene: 7. CDR1 is MNHEY and CDR2 is SVGAGI in the germline V gene. CDR3 length: 12 amino acids. CDR3: CAEPTGRYEQYV. The CDR3 DNA follows: TGTGCCGAGCCGACAGGGCGCTACGAGCAGTACGTC.

V usage is TRBV27 and J usage is TRBJ1-1, with D uncertain. Germline assignment: CDR1 MNHEY and CDR2 SMNVEV (reference sequence). The CDR3 spans 15 residues. Between the trimmed V and J ends, which lost 0 bases and 1 base, there was a span of 9 bases. The CDR3 region has the DNA TGTGCCAGCAGTTTATCGAGGCGGGGGAACACTGAAGCTTTCTTT. Protein product: CASSLSRRGNTEAFF.

The chain uses TRBV6-5 and TRBJ1-4, with D unresolved. Trimming removed 2 bases from V and 3 bases from J, with 10 bases in between. The CDR3 spans 15 residues. In germline, CDR1 is MNHEY, CDR2 SVGAGI. In nucleotides, the CDR3 is TGTGCCAGCAGTTACCGGGGAGAAGCTAATGAAAAACTGTTTTTT. The encoded protein is CASSYRGEANEKLFF.

For this clone: A junction boundary mismatches the germline segment, possibly from a read error. V usage is TRBV7-7 and J usage is TRBJ2-3, with TRBD2 matching over 12 bases. CDR3 length: 15 amino acids. CDR1 and CDR2 (germline): SSHAT, FNYEAQ (reference sequence). The CDR3, as DNA: TGTGCTAGCAGCCCGACTAGCGGGGGTAAAGATACGCAGTATTTT. Its translation: CASSPTSGGKDTQYF.